These 9 T cell receptor beta chains were sequenced from one sample in a study of T cell responses to AZD1222 COVID-19 vaccine. Some clones are missing from TCRdb's copy, which holds only in-frame ones; the method was immunoSEQ multiplex PCR. The sample lists 100,000 to 150,000 clones; 70% to 85% were seen once. Specimen: peripheral blood, collected on day 0 of AZD1222 vaccination. These receptor sequences come from an adult in good health.

The gene calls are TRBV7-2 and TRBJ2-1, with D perhaps assigned TRBD1 or TRBD2 (6 bases each). CDR1 and CDR2 (germline): SGHTA, FQGNSA. With 11 bases removed from V and 4 bases from J, the gap between germline ends came to 18 bases. The CDR3 runs to 14 residues. The CDR3 here is CAAGSWGAYNEQFF. As DNA, the CDR3 is TGTGCCGCAGGAAGCTGGGGGGCGTACAATGAGCAGTTCTTC.

The chain uses TRBV4-2 and TRBJ2-7, with D perhaps assigned TRBD1 or TRBD2 (5 bases each). The CDR3 has 17 residues. V lost 0 bases and J 1 base, leaving 16 bases between the germline ends. Per the germline V gene, CDR1 is LGHNA and CDR2 is YNFKEQ. CDR3 DNA: TGTGCCAGCAGCCAAGAAGGGGTGGGTAGCGTGTCCTACGAGCAGTACTTC. As protein: CASSQEGVGSVSYEQYF.

V and J are TRBV7-2 and TRBJ1-5; D ambiguous. With 5 bases removed from V and 7 bases from J, the gap between germline ends came to 9 bases. Germline loops: CDR1 SGHTA, CDR2 FQGNSA. This CDR3 contains 12 residues. CDR3 in amino acids: CASSPLGQPQHF. The CDR3 DNA follows: TGTGCCAGCAGCCCCCTCGGCCAGCCCCAGCATTTT.

The rearrangement joins TRBV28 to TRBJ2-1; D possibly corresponds to TRBD2 (5 bases). Germline CDR1 MDHEN, CDR2 SYDVKM. The CDR3 runs 11 residues. The V gene lost 11 bases and the J gene lost 6 bases, with 11 bases spanning the gap. CDR3 amino acids: CAFQRGNEQFF. The CDR3 DNA reads as TGTGCCTTCCAACGGGGCAATGAGCAGTTCTTC.

This clone was found once. V gene TRBV5-1 combines with J gene TRBJ2-3; TRBD2 agrees at 16 bases. Germline CDR1 is SGHRS and CDR2 is YFSETQ. The V segment lost 3 bases and the J segment 0 bases; nucleotides outside the gene matches: 7. This CDR3 region has 19 residues. The CDR3 DNA is TGCGCCAGCAGCTCGGGACTAGCGGGGGGGCGGGCTAGCACAGATACGCAGTATTTT. Amino acid sequence: CASSSGLAGGRASTDTQYF.

This chain connects TRBV28 to TRBJ2-7; D uncertain. The CDR3 contains 14 residues. Germline assignment: CDR1 MDHEN and CDR2 SYDVKM. Trimming cost V 3 bases and J 3 bases, with 12 bases left between them. CDR3 in DNA: TGTGCCAGCAGTTTGAGTCCCGACATCTACGAGCAGTACTTC. Protein product: CASSLSPDIYEQYF. Filled out from reference TRBV28 and TRBJ2-7, the complete variable domain reads DVKVTQSSRYLVKRTGEKVFLECVQDMDHENMFWYRQDPGLGLRLIYFSYDVKMKEKGDIPEGYSVSREKKERFSLILESASTNQTSMYLCASSLSPDIYEQYFGPGTRLTVT.

The rearrangement uses TRBV5-8 and TRBJ2-7; D is ambiguous. CDR3 size: 12 residues. Germline V CDR1 and CDR2: SGHTS, YDEGEE. Trimming stripped 1 base from V and 2 bases from J, with 4 bases between. CDR3: CASSLNPYEQYF. The CDR3 nucleotides read TGTGCCAGCAGCTTGAATCCCTACGAGCAGTACTTC.

The chain has TRBV15 and TRBJ1-4; TRBD1 is a possible D gene (5 bases). The ends were cut back, 3 bases at V and 7 bases at J, with 18 bases in the middle. The germline V gene encodes CDR1 LNHNV and CDR2 YYDKDF (reference sequence). The CDR3 runs to 16 residues. CDR3 residues: CATSRAKGLEGEKLFF. Here the CDR3 DNA reads TGTGCCACCAGCAGGGCCAAGGGGTTGGAGGGTGAAAAACTGTTTTTT.

The rearrangement joins TRBV2 to TRBJ2-5; 9 nucleotides align to TRBD2. The CDR3 loop spans 14 amino acids. V lost 6 bases to trimming and J lost 5 bases; unmatched junction nucleotides: 7. CDR1 is SNHLY and CDR2 is FYNNEI in the germline V gene. The CDR3 here is CASRSAGGPETQYF. Written as DNA, the CDR3 is TGTGCCAGCAGGTCTGCGGGGGGGCCTGAGACCCAGTACTTC.